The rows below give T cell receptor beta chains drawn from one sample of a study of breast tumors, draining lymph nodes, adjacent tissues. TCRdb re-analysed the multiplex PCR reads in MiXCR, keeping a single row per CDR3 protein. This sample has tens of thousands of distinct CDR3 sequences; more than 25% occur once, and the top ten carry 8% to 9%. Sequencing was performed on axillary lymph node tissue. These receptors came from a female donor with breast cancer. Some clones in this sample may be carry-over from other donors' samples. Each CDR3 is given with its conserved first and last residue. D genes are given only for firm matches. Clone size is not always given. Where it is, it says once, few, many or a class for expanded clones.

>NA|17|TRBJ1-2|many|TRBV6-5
CASSRSAVRGNNYGYTF
TGTGCCAGCAGTAGGTCGGCAGTCCGTGGGAACAACTATGGCTACACCTTC
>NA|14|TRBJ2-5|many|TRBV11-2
CASSLGTTQETQYF
TGTGCCAGCAGCTTAGGGACAACCCAAGAGACCCAGTACTTC
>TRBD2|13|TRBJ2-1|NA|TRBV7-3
CASSLAGANKQFF
TGTGCCAGCAGCCTAGCGGGAGCTAATAAGCAGTTCTTC
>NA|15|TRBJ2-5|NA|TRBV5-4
CASSKSGRFQEAQYF
TGTGCCAGCAGCAAATCCGGACGGTTCCAAGAGGCCCAGTACTTC
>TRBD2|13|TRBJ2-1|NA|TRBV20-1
CSAGPSGSGEQFF
TGCAGTGCTGGTCCTAGCGGGAGTGGTGAGCAGTTCTTC
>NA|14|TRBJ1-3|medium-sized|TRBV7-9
CASSNRGAGNTIYF
TGTGCCAGCAGCAACCGGGGGGCTGGAAACACCATATATTTT
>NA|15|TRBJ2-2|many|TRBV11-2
CASSFRGANTGELFF
TGTGCCAGCAGCTTCAGGGGCGCGAACACCGGGGAGCTGTTTTTT
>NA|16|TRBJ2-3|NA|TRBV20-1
CSAPPPGRADTDMQYF
TGCAGTGCCCCCCCCCCCGGCAGGGCTGACACAGATATGCAGTATTTT
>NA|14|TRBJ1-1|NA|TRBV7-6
CASSLGQTNAEAFF
TGTGCCAGCAGCTTAGGACAGACAAACGCTGAAGCTTTCTTT
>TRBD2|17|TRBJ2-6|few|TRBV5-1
CASSSGGTVSGANVLTF
TGCGCCAGCAGCTCGGGAGGGACGGTCTCCGGGGCCAACGTCCTGACTTTC
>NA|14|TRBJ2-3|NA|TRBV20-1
CSAHPGGGTDTQYF
TGCAGTGCTCACCCCGGCGGGGGCACAGATACGCAGTATTTT
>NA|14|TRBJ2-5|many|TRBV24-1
CATSERPWGETQYF
TGTGCCACCAGTGAGCGACCCTGGGGAGAGACCCAGTACTTC
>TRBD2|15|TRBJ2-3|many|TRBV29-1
CSASGTSGGTDTQYF
TGCAGCGCCTCCGGGACTAGCGGCGGCACAGATACGCAGTATTTT
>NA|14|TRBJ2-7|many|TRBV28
CASSLSGASGEQYF
TGTGCCAGCAGTTTATCAGGGGCCTCAGGCGAGCAGTACTTC
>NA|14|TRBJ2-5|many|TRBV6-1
CASSVTISAETQYF
TGTGCCAGCAGTGTAACAATCTCCGCGGAGACCCAGTACTTC
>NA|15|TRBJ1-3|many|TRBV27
CASRNSRDTGNTIYF
TGTGCCAGCAGAAATTCTCGGGACACTGGAAACACCATATATTTT
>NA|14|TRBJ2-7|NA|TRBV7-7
CASSQVREADEQYF
TGTGCCAGCAGTCAAGTGCGCGAGGCGGACGAGCAGTATTTC
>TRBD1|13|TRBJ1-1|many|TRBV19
CASSLTGGTEAFF
TGTGCCAGTAGTCTAACAGGGGGCACTGAAGCTTTCTTT
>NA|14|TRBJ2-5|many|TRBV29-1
CSVAGAGAQETQYF
TGCAGCGTTGCCGGGGCGGGCGCTCAAGAGACCCAGTACTTC
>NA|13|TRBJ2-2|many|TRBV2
CASSVSGSGELFF
TGTGCCAGCAGTGTAAGTGGTTCCGGGGAGCTGTTTTTT
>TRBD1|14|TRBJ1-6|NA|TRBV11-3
CAGSQGTVTSPLHF
TGTGCCGGCAGCCAAGGGACAGTAACTTCACCCCTCCACTTT